The clone carrying this TCR beta chain appeared many times. Its cognate antigen is unknown. Template switching added a universal primer site, and cDNA bore unique molecular identifiers. TCRdb independently ran MiXCR on the 5' RACE reads; one entry per CDR3 protein. The data hold approximately 630,000 distinct CDR3 sequences, with around 7.5% observed a single time. With 1 base removed from V and 0 bases from J, the gap between germline ends came to 14 bases. This CDR3 has 18 amino acids. Germline values: CDR1 SGHRS, CDR2 YFSETQ. This entry comes from a study of identical twins. Study-wide findings and caveats: Weaker excess sharing between twins was seen in beta out-of-frame sequences. Reduced insertions were recorded for abundant cord blood beta clonotypes, with no such pattern in memory repertoires.

These data were also filed under a second study, of yellow fever vaccine responses in identical twins.

The clonotype originates from a woman in her late teens or twenties in good health. This sequence joins TRBV5-1 and TRBJ1-6; D is unclear. Sequences were obtained from PBMCs. CDR3 nucleotide sequence: TGCGCCAGCAGCTTGTTGCCGGCCCAGAGCTCCTATAATTCACCCCTCCACTTT. The encoded protein is CASSLLPAQSSYNSPLHF.